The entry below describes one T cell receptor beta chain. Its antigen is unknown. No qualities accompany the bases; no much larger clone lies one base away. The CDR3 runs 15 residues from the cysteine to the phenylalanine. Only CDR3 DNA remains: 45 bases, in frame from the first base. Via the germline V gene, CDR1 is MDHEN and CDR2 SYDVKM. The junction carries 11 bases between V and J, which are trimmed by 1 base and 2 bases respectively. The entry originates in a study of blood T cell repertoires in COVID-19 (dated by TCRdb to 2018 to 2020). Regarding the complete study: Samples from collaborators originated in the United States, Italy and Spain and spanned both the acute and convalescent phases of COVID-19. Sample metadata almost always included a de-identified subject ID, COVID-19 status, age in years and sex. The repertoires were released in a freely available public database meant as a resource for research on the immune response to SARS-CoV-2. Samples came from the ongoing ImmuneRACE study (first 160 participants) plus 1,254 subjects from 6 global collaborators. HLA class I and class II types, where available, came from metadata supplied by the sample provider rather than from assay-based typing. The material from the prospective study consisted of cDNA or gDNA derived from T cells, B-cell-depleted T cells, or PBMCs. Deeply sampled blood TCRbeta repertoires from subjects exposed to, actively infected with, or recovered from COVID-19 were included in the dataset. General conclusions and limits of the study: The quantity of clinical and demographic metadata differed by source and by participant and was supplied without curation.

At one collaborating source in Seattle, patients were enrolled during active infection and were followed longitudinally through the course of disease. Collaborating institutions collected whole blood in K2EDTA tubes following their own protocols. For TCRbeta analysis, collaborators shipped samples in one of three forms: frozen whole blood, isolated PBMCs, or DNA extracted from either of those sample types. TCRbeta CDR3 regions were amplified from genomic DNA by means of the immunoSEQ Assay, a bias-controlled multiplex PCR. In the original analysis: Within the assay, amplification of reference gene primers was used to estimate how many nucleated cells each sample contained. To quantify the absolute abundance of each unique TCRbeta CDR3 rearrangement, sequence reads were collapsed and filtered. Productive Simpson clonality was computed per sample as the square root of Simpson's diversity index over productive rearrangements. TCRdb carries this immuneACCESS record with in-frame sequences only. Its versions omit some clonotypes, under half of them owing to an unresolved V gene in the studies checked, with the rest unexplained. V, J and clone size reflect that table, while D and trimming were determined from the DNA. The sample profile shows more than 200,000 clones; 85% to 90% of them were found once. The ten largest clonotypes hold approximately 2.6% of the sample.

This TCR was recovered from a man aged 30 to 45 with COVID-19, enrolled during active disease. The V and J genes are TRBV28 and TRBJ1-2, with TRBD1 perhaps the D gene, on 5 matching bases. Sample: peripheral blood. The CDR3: CASSLSGFLNYGYTF. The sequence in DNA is TGTGCCAGCAGTTTATCAGGGTTCCTCAACTATGGCTACACCTTC.